This T cell receptor beta chain was obtained from a study of blood T cells in healthy people across ages. Notes on the study in general: CMV status of donors was unknown, possibly confounding expanded clonotype changes.

Per individual sample, total RNA of at least 6 micrograms was extracted. Comments on this clonotype: Antigen specificity is unknown.

The use of a sample-barcoded 5' primer and a J-beta primer mix characterized a second PCR of about 7 to 12 cycles. TCRdb redid the calling of the 5' RACE reads with MiXCR, one entry per CDR3 protein. The sample carries around 990,000 distinct CDR3 sequences, more than 30% recorded once. The sample comprised blood. The receptor was derived from a man younger than 30 in good health.

The CDR3 DNA is TGTGCCAGCAGCCGTGGACAGGGTGGCTCGAGGGATACGCAGTATTTT. Encoded protein: CASSRGQGGSRDTQYF. This chain uses TRBV14 with TRBJ2-3; 8 nucleotides match TRBD1. CDR1 is SGHDN, CDR2 FVKESK, per germline. CDR3 length: 16 amino acids. The ends lost 4 bases at V and 6 bases at J; junction bases unmatched: 12. The complete variable domain, with remaining parts taken from reference TRBV14 and TRBJ2-3, reads EAGVTQFPSHSVIEKGQTVTLRCDPISGHDNLYWYRRVMGKEIKFLLHFVKESKQDESGMPNNRFLAERTGGTYSTLKVQPAELEDSGVYFCASSRGQGGSRDTQYFGPGTRLTVL.